This T cell receptor (beta chain) was observed in a study of T cell clonotyping in hematopoietic cell transplantation. The overall study: Recipient samples before transplant were obtained post-cytoreduction.

Germline V CDR1 and CDR2: LNHDA, SQIVND (reference sequence). V lost 5 bases to trimming and J lost 2 bases, with 9 bases between them. The CDR3 runs 13 residues. The method was immunoSEQ multiplex PCR; TCRdb's version includes in-frame clones alone and lacks a portion of them. The sample lists some 36,000 clones, 95% occurring once. Time point specified: recipient sample about 28 days before transplant, after cytoreduction. This clone has a single count. The chain links TRBV19 to TRBJ2-5; D is unresolved. Material: peripheral blood mononuclear cells, obtained before stem cell transplant. The source is a man aged 40-49 years with chronic myeloid leukemia. Some clones in this sample may be carry-over from other donors' samples. CDR3 bases: TGTGCCAGTAGTCGGACCGATCAAGAGACCCAGTACTTC. This translates into CASSRTDQETQYF.